Below, 11 T cell receptor beta chains from the same sample are listed, as sequenced in a study of Ad26.COV2.S vaccination and SARS-CoV-2 variants. Repertoires were generated with immunoSEQ multiplex PCR, while TCRdb's copy carries only in-frame clones and drops some. The table shows some 390,000 clones, with 75% to 90% occurring only once. The treatment here: some 19 received Ad26.COV2.S at low or high dose, single or two shots; several received placebo; per-sample allocation not given. Sampling took place 63 days after the first vaccine or placebo injection. The specimen comprised peripheral blood, sampled in a trial of Ad26.COV2.S vaccine versus placebo. These TCRs come from a person between 18 and 65 years old who received the Ad26.COV2.S COVID-19 vaccine or a placebo.

V usage is TRBV12-3 or TRBV12-4 and J usage is TRBJ2-5; D is possibly TRBD2 (5 bases). The CDR3 loop spans 13 amino acids. V lost 7 bases to trimming and J lost 0 bases, with 9 bases between them. CDR3: CASNLLDQETQYF. The CDR3 bases are TGTGCCAGCAACTTACTAGACCAAGAGACCCAGTACTTC.

The chain links TRBV3-1 (or the pseudogene TRBV3-2) to TRBJ2-5; 14 bases match TRBD2. The length of the CDR3 is 17 residues. The ends lost 1 base at V and 9 bases at J; junction bases unmatched: 10. The germline CDR1 and CDR2 sequences are LGHDT and YNNKEL (reference sequence). The CDR3 here is CASSQGGTSGGPTPQYF. CDR3 nucleotide sequence: TGTGCCAGCAGCCAAGGGGGGACTAGCGGGGGCCCTACGCCCCAGTACTTC.

The chain links TRBV19 to TRBJ1-1, with D perhaps matching TRBD1 (5 bases). Trimming pared 6 bases from V and 4 bases from J, leaving 18 bases between. There are 15 residues in the CDR3. CDR1 is LNHDA, CDR2 SQIVND, per germline (reference sequence). The CDR3 sequence is CASSKGWRIPTEAFF. CDR3 DNA sequence: TGTGCCAGTAGCAAGGGGTGGAGGATACCCACTGAAGCTTTCTTT.

CDR3 coding DNA: TGCAGCGTGCCCTGGGGTTTGGAGCAGTTCTTC. Protein product: CSVPWGLEQFF. V and J are TRBV29-1 and TRBJ2-1, with unresolved D. V lost 6 bases, J lost 10 bases, and 13 bases lay in between. CDR3 size: 11 residues. From germline, CDR1 is SQVTM and CDR2 ANQGSEA.

This chain uses TRBV5-6 with TRBJ1-2, with D possibly TRBD1 on 5 matching bases. With 4 bases removed from V and 5 bases from J, the gap between germline ends came to 9 bases. Per the germline V gene, CDR1 is SGHDT and CDR2 is YYEEEE. This CDR3 spans 12 amino acids. CDR3 sequence (DNA): TGTGCCAGCAGCCGGGACCCTTATGGCTACACCTTC. Its translation: CASSRDPYGYTF.

On this clone: Other DNA sequences in the sample encode the same CDR3. This chain uses TRBV11-2 with TRBJ1-4; a weak D match, TRBD1 (5 bases). Trimming left V 1 base short and J 8 bases short, with 11 bases between. The length of the CDR3 is 14 residues. CDR1 and CDR2 (germline): SGHAT, FQNNGV. The DNA for the CDR3 is TGTGCCAGCAGCTTAGGGGGGGTCGGGGAAAAACTGTTTTTT. This translates into CASSLGGVGEKLFF.

The chain joins TRBV6-5 to TRBJ1-5, with no clear D. Trimming removed 0 bases at V and 6 bases at J, with 6 bases between. Germline V gene data show CDR1 as MNHEY and CDR2 as SVGAGI. The CDR3 is 13 amino acids. This chain's CDR3 is CASSYSTSQPQHF. As DNA, the CDR3 is TGTGCCAGCAGTTACTCGACGAGTCAGCCCCAGCATTTT.

The chain carries TRBV19 and TRBJ1-5; no clear D. The V and J ends lost 3 bases and 4 bases respectively, with 10 bases between them. The length of the CDR3 is 14 residues. Germline-derived CDR1 and CDR2 are LNHDA and SQIVND (reference sequence). CDR3 DNA: TGTGCCAGTAGTATTGACCAGTTTAATCAGCCCCAGCATTTT. Translated, it gives CASSIDQFNQPQHF.

The V gene is TRBV4-3, the J gene TRBJ1-2, with D tentatively TRBD1 (5 bases). Germline V gene lookup returns CDR1 LGHNA and CDR2 YSLEER. The CDR3 loop spans 16 amino acids. V lost 4 bases and J 1 base, leaving 16 bases between the germline ends. CDR3 residues: CASSPSMGDLNYGYTF. The CDR3 nucleotides read TGCGCCAGCAGCCCTTCGATGGGGGACCTTAACTATGGCTACACCTTC.

V usage is TRBV6-5 and J usage is TRBJ2-1, with 8 bases aligning to TRBD2. V lost 5 bases, J lost 8 bases, and 11 bases stayed unmatched. This CDR3 comprises 15 residues. Looked up from germline, CDR1 is MNHEY and CDR2 is SVGAGI. The CDR3 region has the DNA TGTGCCAGCAGTCGGGGGGGCGGAGATTTAGATGAGCAGTTCTTC. Its translation: CASSRGGGDLDEQFF.

This clone turned up a few times. This chain joins TRBV10-2 and TRBJ1-2; 7 nucleotides align to TRBD1. CDR1 WSHSY and CDR2 SAAADI come from the germline V gene. The CDR3 spans 12 residues. Losses at the gene ends were 10 bases for V and 5 bases for J; bases not matched to a gene: 7. The CDR3 region is CATQQGTYGYTF. CDR3 sequence (DNA): TGCGCCACCCAACAGGGGACATATGGCTACACCTTC.